The present entry profiles one TCR beta chain with its context. Its antigen remains unknown. Sorted-subset replicate PCR reactions were performed with 150 to 200 ng DNA, corresponding to 25,000 to 35,000 T cell genomes. Libraries were prepared by immunoSEQ multiplex PCR; TCRdb keeps only in-frame clonotypes and omits some of them. This table has under 650,000 clones, 90% to 96% appearing once. This specimen comes from a study of shared clonotypes between healthy human individuals. Study overall: Each donor contributed plates that comprised three CD4 naive, three CD4 memory, two CD8 naive and one CD8 memory.

Study-wide results and caveats: Sharing across four donors was seen in roughly 5.2% of naive CD4 clonotypes.

Negatively enriched CD4+ T cells were divided by CD45RA into naive and memory. The CDR3 runs to 14 residues. J was trimmed by 3 bases and V by 6 bases; bases with no gene match: 6. Germline CDR1 is SNHLY and CDR2 is FYNNEI. The sample comprised naive CD4+ T cells sorted from blood. Subset denoted: CD45RA+ positively selected. The rearrangement joins TRBV2 to TRBJ1-2; TRBD1 matches 8 bases. This receptor was obtained from a woman in her thirties in good health. CDR3 coding DNA: TGTGCCAGCAGGATGACAGGGGTTGACTATGGCTACACCTTC. It codes for CASRMTGVDYGYTF.